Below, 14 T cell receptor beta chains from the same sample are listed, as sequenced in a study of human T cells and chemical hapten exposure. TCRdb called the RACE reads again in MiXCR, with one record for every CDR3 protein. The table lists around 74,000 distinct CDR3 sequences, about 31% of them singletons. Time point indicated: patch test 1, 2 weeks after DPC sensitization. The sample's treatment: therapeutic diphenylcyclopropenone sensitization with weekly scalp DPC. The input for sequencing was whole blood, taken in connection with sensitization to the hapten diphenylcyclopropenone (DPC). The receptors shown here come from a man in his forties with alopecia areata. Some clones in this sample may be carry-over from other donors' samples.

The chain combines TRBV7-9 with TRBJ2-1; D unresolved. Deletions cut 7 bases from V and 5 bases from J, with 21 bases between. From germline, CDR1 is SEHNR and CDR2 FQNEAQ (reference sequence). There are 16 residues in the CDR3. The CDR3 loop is CASKSVAPGPDNEQFF. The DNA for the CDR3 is TGTGCCAGCAAATCGGTGGCCCCCGGACCCGACAATGAGCAGTTCTTC.

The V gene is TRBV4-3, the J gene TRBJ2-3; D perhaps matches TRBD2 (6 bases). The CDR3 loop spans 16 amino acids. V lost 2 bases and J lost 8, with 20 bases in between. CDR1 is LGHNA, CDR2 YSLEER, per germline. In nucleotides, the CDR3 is TGCGCCAGCAGCCAAAAGCCCCCGGGGGACGCTGGTACGCAGTATTTT. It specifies CASSQKPPGDAGTQYF.

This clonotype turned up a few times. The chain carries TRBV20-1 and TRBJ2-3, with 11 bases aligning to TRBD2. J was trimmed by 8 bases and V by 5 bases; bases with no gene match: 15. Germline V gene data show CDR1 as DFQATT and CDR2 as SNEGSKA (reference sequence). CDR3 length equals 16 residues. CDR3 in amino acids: CSAGPSGTSGRGTQYF. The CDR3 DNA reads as TGCAGTGCTGGCCCCTCCGGGACTAGCGGACGTGGTACGCAGTATTTT.

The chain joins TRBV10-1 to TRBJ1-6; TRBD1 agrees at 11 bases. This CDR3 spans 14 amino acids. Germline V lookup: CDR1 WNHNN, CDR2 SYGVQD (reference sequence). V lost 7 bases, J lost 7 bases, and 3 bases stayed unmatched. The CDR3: CASTRDRGNSPLHF. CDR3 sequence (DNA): TGCGCCAGCACCCGGGACAGGGGGAATTCACCCCTCCACTTT.

DNA for the CDR3: TGTGCCAGCAGTTGGGGAAAAGAAGAGACCCAGTACTTC. This codes for CASSWGKEETQYF. The chain couples TRBV6-6 to TRBJ2-5; D unclear. With 4 bases removed from V and 3 bases from J, the gap between germline ends came to 9 bases. Germline assignment: CDR1 MNHNY and CDR2 SVGAGI (reference sequence). The CDR3 spans 13 residues.

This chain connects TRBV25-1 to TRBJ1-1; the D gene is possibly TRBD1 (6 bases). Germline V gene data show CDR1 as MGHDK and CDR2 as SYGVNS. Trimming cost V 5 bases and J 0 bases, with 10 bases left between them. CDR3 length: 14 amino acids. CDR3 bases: TGTGCCAGCAGTACACAGGGTCTGAACACTGAAGCTTTCTTT. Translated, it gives CASSTQGLNTEAFF. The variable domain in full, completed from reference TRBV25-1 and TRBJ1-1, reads EADIYQTPRYLVIGTGKKITLECSQTMGHDKMYWYQQDPGMELHLIHYSYGVNSTEKGDLSSESTVSRIRTEHFPLTLESARPSHTSQYLCASSTQGLNTEAFFGQGTRLTVV.

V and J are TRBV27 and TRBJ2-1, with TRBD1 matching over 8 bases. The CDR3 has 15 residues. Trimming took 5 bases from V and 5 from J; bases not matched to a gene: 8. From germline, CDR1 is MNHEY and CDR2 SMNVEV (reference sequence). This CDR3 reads CASSPTGGGHNEQFF. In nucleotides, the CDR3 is TGTGCCAGCAGTCCTACAGGGGGTGGACACAATGAGCAGTTCTTC.

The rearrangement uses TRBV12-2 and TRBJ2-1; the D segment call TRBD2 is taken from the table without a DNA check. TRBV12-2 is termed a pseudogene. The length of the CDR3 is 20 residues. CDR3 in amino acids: CASRLALPSGRAVSYNEQFF. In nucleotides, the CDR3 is TGTGCAAGTCGCTTAGCGCTTCCTAGCGGGAGGGCCGTTTCCTACAATGAGCAGTTCTTC.

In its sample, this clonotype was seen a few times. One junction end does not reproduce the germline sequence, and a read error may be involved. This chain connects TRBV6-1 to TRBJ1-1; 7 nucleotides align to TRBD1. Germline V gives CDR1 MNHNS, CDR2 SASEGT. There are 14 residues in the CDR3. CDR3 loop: CASCEGAHATEAFF. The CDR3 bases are TGTGCCAGCTGTGAGGGGGCTCACGCGACTGAAGCTTTCTTT.

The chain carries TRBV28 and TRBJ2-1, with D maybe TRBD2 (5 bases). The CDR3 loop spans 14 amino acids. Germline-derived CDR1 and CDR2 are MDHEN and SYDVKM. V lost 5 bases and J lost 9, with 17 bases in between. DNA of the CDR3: TGTGCCAGCAGTCCGGCGGGCCTACTAACTGAGCAGTTCTTC. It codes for CASSPAGLLTEQFF.

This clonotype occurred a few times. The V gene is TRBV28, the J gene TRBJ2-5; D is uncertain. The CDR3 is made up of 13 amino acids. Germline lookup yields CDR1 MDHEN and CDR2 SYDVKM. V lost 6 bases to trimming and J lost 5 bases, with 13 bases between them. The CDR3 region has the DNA TGTGCCAGCAGGGGCCACACAGTGGAGACCCAGTACTTC. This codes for CASRGHTVETQYF.

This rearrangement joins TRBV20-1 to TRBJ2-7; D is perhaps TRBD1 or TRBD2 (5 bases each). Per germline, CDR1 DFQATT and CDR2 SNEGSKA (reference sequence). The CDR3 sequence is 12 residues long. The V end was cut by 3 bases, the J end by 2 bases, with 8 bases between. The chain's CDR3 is CSARMGPYEQYF. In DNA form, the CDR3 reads TGCAGTGCTAGGATGGGACCCTACGAGCAGTACTTC.

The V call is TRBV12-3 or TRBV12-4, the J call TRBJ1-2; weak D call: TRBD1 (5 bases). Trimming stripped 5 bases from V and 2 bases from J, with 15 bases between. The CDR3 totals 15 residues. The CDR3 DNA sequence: TGTGCCAGCAGTCCTCTCCGCGGGGCGAACTATGGCTACACCTTC. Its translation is CASSPLRGANYGYTF.

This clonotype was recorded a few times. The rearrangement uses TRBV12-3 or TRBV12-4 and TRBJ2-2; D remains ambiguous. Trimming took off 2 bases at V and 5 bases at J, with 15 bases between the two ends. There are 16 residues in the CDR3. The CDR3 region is CASSLWWQAETGELFF. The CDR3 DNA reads TGTGCCAGCAGTTTATGGTGGCAGGCCGAAACCGGGGAGCTGTTTTTT.